This T cell receptor beta chain derives from a study of T cells in Graves' hyperthyroidism and ophthalmopathy. From RNA transcripts, TCR beta CDR3 regions were amplified. HTBI primers were employed in a first-round RT-PCR of the TCR CDR3. TCRdb recomputed calls from the multiplex PCR reads with MiXCR, one row per CDR3 protein. Of approximately 640,000 distinct CDR3 sequences listed, roughly 17% are singletons. The CDR3 covers 14 residues. Per the germline V gene, CDR1 is SGDLS and CDR2 is YYNGEE. With V trimmed by 0 bases and J by 7 bases, 7 bases remained unmatched. The study, taken as a whole, reports: Most thyroid clonotypes expanded above 0.001 were also detected in blood.

This clonotype showed up many times. Its specificity is not known. Input material: blood. This TCR derives from a man aged 50-60 years with Graves' hyperthyroidism. The chain couples TRBV9 to TRBJ2-7; 7 nucleotides agree with TRBD2. Written as DNA, the CDR3 is TGTGCCAGCAGCGTAGGGGTGGAAGCGGGGGAGCAGTACTTC. It specifies CASSVGVEAGEQYF.